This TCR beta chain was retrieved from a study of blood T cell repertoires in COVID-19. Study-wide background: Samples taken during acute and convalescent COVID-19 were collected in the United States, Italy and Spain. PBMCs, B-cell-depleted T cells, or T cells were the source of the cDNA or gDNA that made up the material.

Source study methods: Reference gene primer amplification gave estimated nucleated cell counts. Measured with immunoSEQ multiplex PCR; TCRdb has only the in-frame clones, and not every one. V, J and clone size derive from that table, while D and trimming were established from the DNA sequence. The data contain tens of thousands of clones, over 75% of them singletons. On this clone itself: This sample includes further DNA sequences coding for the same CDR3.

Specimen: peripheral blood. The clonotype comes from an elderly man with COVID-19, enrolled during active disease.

This chain's CDR3 is CASSLVGRVNQPQHF. The DNA for the CDR3 is TGTGCCAGCAGCTTGGTCGGCAGGGTAAATCAGCCCCAGCATTTT. The chain carries TRBV7-2 and TRBJ1-5; tentatively, D is TRBD1 (5 bases). Germline V gives CDR1 SGHTA, CDR2 FQGNSA. The CDR3 extends over 15 amino acids. With 3 bases removed from V and 4 bases from J, the gap between germline ends came to 13 bases.